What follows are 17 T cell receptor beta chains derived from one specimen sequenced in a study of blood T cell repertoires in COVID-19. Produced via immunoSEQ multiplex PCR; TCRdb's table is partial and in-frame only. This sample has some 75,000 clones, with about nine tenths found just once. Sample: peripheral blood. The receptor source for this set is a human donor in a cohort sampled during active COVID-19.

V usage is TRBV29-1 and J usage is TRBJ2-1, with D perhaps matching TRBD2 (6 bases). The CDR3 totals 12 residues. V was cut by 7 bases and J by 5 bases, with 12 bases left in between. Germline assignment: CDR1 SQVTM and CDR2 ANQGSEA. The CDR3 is CSGTRGNNEQFF. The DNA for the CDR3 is TGCAGCGGGACTCGGGGGAACAATGAGCAGTTCTTC.

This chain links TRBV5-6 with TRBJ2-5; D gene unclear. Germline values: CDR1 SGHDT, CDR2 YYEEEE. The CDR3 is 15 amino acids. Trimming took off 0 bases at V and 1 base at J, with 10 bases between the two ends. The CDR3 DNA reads TGTGCCAGCAGCTTGGTTGGTAGCACCCAAGAGACCCAGTACTTC. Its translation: CASSLVGSTQETQYF.

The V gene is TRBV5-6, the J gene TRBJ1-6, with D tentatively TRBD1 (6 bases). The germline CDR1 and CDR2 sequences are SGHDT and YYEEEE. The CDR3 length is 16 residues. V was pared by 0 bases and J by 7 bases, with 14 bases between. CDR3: CASSLVTLRGNSPLHF. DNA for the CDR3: TGTGCCAGCAGCTTGGTGACACTTAGGGGGAATTCACCCCTCCACTTT.

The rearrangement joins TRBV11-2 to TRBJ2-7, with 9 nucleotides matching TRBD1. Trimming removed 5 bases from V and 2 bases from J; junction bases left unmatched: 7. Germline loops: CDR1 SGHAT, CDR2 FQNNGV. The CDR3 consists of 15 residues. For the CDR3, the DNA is TGTGCCAGCAGCCTAAGACAGGGGGTCCCCTACGAGCAGTACTTC. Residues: CASSLRQGVPYEQYF. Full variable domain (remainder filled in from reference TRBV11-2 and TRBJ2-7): EAGVAQSPRYKIIEKRQSVAFWCNPISGHATLYWYQQILGQGPKLLIQFQNNGVVDDSQLPKDRFSAERLKGVDSTLKIQPAKLEDSAVYLCASSLRQGVPYEQYFGPGTRLTVT.

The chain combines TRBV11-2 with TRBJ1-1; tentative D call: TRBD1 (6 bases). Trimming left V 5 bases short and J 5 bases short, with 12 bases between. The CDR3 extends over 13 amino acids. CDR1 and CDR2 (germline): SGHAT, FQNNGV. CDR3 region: CASSASRGTEAFF. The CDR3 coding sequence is TGTGCCAGCAGCGCCTCCAGGGGAACTGAAGCTTTCTTT.

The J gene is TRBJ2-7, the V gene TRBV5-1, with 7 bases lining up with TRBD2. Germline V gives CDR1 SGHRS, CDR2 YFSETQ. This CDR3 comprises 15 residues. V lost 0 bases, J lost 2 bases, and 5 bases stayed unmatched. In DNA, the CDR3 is TGCGCCAGCAGCTTGGGGGCTAGCGGTCCCTACGAGCAGTACTTC. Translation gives CASSLGASGPYEQYF.

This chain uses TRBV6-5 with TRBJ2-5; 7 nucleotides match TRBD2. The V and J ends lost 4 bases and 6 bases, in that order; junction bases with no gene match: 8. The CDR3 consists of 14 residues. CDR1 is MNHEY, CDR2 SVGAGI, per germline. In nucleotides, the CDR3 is TGTGCCAGCAGTTCCTTAGCGGGTGGTCAGACCCAGTACTTC. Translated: CASSSLAGGQTQYF.

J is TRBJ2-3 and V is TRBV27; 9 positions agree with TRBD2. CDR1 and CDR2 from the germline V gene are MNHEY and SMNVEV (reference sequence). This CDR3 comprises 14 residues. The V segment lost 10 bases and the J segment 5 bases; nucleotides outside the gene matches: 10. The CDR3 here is CATQAGGRVDTQYF. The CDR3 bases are TGTGCCACCCAAGCGGGGGGCCGAGTAGATACGCAGTATTTT.

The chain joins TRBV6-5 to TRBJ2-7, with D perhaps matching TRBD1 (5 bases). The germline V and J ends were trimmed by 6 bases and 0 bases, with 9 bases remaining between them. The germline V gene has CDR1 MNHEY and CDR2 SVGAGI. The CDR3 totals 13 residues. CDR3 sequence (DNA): TGTGCCAGCAGACCGGACATCTCCTACGAGCAGTACTTC. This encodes CASRPDISYEQYF.

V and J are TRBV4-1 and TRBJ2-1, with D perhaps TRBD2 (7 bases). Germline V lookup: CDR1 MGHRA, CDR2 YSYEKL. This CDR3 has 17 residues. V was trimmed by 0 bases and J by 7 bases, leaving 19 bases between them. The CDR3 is CASSQDGRGGAPNEQFF. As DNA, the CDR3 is TGCGCCAGCAGCCAAGATGGAAGGGGGGGGGCACCGAATGAGCAGTTCTTC.

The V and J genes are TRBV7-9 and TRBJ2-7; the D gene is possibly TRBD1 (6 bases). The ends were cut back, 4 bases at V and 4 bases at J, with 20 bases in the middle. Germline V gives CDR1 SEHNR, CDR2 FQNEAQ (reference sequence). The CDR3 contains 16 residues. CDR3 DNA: TGTGCCAGCAGCTCTAGAAAACAGACAGGACTGTACGAGCAGTACTTC. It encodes CASSSRKQTGLYEQYF.

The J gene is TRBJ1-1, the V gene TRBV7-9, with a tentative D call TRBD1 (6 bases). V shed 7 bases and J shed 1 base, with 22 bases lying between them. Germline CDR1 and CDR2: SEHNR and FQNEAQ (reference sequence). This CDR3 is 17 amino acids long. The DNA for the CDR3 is TGTGCCAGCAACGGCGGCCTACAGGGTCCGACGAACACTGAAGCTTTCTTT. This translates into CASNGGLQGPTNTEAFF.

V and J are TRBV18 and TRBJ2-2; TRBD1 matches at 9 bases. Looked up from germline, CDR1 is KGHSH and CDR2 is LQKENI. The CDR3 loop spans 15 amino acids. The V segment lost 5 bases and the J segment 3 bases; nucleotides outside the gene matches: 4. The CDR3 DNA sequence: TGTGCCAGCTCAGGGACAGGGACCGACACCGGGGAGCTGTTTTTT. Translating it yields CASSGTGTDTGELFF. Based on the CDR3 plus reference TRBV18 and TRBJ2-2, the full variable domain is NAGVMQNPRHLVRRRGQEARLRCSPMKGHSHVYWYRQLPEEGLKFMVYLQKENIIDESGMPKERFSAEFPKEGPSILRIQQVVRGDSAAYFCASSGTGTDTGELFFGEGSRLTVL.

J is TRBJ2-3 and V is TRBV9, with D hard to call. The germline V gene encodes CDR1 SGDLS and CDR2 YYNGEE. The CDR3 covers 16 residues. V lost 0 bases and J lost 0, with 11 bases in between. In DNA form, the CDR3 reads TGTGCCAGCAGCGTAGCTGGCGGCTCTAGCACAGATACGCAGTATTTT. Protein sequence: CASSVAGGSSTDTQYF.

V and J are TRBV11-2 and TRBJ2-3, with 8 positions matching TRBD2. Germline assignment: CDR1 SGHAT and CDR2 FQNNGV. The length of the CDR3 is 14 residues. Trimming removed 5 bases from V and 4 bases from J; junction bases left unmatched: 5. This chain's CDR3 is CASSAAGGPDTQYF. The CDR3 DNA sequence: TGTGCCAGCAGCGCTGCGGGGGGTCCAGATACGCAGTATTTT.

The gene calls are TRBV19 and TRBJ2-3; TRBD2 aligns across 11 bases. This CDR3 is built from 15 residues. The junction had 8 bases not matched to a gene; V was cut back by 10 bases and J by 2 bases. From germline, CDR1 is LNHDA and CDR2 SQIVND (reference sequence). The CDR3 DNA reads TGTGCCACCCAAACTAGCGGGGGCGTCACAGATACGCAGTATTTT. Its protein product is CATQTSGGVTDTQYF.

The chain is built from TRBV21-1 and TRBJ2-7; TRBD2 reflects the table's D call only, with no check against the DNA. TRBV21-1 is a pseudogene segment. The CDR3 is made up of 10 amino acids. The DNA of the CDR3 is TGTGCCAGCAGCACCCCGAGAGATGACTTC. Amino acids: CASSTPRDDF.